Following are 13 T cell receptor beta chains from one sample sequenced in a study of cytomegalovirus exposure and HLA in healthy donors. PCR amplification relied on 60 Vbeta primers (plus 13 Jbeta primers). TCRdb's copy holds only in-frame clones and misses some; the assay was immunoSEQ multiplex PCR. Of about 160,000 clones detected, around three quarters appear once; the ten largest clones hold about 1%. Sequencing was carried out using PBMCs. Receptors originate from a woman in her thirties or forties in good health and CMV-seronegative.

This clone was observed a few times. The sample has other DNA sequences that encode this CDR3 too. The DNA for the CDR3 is TGTGCCAGCAGCGTAGCCGTTAACACTGAAGCTTTCTTT. Its translation: CASSVAVNTEAFF. This chain connects TRBV9 to TRBJ1-1; D unclear. The length of the CDR3 is 13 residues. Per germline, CDR1 SGDLS and CDR2 YYNGEE. Trimming pared 0 bases from V and 2 bases from J, leaving 5 bases between.

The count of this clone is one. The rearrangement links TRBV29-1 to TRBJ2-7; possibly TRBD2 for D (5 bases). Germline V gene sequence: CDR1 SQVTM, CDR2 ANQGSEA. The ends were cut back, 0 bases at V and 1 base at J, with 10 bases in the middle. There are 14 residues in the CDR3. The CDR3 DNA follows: TGCAGCGTTGAAGAGAAGGGAGAATCCTACGAGCAGTACTTC. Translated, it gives CSVEEKGESYEQYF.

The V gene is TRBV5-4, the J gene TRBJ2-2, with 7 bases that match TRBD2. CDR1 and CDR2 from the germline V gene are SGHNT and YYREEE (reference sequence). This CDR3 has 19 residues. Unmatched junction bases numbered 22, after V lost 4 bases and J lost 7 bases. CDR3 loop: CASSPGAGRGSGGDGELFF. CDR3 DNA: TGTGCCAGCAGCCCCGGAGCGGGGAGAGGGAGCGGAGGGGACGGGGAGCTGTTTTTT.

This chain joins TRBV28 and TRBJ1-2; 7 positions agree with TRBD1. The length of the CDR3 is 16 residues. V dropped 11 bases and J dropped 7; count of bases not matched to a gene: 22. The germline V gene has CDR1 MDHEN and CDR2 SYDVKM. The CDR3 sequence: CAARGPGQSPWVGYTF. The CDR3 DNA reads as TGTGCCGCACGGGGTCCGGGACAGTCACCTTGGGTTGGCTACACCTTC.

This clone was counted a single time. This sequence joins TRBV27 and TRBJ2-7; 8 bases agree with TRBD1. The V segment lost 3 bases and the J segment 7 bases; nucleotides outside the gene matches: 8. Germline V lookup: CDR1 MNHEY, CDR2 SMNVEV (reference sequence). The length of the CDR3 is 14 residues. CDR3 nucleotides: TGTGCCAGCAGTTTCGGGCAGGGGGCGGGGGAGCAGTACTTC. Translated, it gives CASSFGQGAGEQYF.

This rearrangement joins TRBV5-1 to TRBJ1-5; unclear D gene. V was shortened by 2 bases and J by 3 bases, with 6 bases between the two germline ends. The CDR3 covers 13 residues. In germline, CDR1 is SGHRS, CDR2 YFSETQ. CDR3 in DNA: TGCGCCAGCAGCTTCGGGTCCAATCAGCCCCAGCATTTT. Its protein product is CASSFGSNQPQHF. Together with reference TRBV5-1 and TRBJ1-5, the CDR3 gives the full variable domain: KAGVTQTPRYLIKTRGQQVTLSCSPISGHRSVSWYQQTPGQGLQFLFEYFSETQRNKGNFPGRFSGRQFSNSRSEMNVSTLELGDSALYLCASSFGSNQPQHFGDGTRLSIL.

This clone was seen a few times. CDR3 sequence reads: CASRPAGLRLGEQFF. CDR3 DNA sequence: TGTGCCAGCAGACCGGCGGGACTGCGATTAGGGGAGCAGTTCTTC. J is TRBJ2-1 and V is TRBV6-1; D may be TRBD2 (6 bases). Per germline, CDR1 MNHNS and CDR2 SASEGT. V shed 6 bases and J shed 10 bases, with 22 bases lying between them. This CDR3 contains 15 residues.

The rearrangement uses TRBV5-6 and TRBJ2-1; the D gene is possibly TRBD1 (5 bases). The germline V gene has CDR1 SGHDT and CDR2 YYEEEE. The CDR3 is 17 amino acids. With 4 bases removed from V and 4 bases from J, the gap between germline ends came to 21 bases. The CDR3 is CASSRTQGSPIYNEQFF. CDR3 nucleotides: TGTGCCAGCAGCCGAACCCAGGGCTCCCCGATATACAATGAGCAGTTCTTC.

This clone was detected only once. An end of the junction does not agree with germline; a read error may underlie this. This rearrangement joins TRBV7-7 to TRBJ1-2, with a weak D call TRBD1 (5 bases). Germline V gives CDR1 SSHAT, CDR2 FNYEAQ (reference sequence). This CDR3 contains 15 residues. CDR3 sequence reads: CASSPLRGDNYGYTF. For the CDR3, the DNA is TGTGCTAGCAGTCCCCTCCGGGGGGACAACTATGGCTACACCTTC.

As DNA, the CDR3 is TGCGCCAGCAGCCCGGGACTTAACAATGAGCAGTTCTTC. Its protein product is CASSPGLNNEQFF. J is TRBJ2-1 and V is TRBV4-1; TRBD2 might be the D (6 bases). Germline V gene sequence: CDR1 MGHRA, CDR2 YSYEKL. The CDR3 sequence is 13 residues long. V lost 4 bases to trimming and J lost 5 bases, with 9 bases between them.

CDR3 sequence (DNA): TGTGCCAGCAGGTTAGCGGGAGCCCCGGGTGAGACCCAGTACTTC. Amino acids: CASRLAGAPGETQYF. The V and J genes are TRBV2 and TRBJ2-5, with TRBD2 identical over 9 bases. Germline V gene sequence: CDR1 SNHLY, CDR2 FYNNEI. CDR3 length equals 15 residues. V lost 6 bases and J lost 5; bases outside the gene matches: 10.

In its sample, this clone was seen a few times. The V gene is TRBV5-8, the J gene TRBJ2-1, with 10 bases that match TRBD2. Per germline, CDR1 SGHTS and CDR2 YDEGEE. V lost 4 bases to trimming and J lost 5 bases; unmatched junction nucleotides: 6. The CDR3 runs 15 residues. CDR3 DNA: TGTGCCAGCAGCAGGAGAGGACTAGCGGACAATGAGCAGTTCTTC. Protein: CASSRRGLADNEQFF.

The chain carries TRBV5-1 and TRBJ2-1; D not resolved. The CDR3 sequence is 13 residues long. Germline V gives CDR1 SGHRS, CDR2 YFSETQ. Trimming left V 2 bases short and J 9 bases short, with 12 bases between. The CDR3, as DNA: TGCGCCAGCAGCTTCCTAGATATGGGTGAGCAGTTCTTC. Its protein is CASSFLDMGEQFF. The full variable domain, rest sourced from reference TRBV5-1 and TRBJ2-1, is KAGVTQTPRYLIKTRGQQVTLSCSPISGHRSVSWYQQTPGQGLQFLFEYFSETQRNKGNFPGRFSGRQFSNSRSEMNVSTLELGDSALYLCASSFLDMGEQFFGPGTRLTVL.